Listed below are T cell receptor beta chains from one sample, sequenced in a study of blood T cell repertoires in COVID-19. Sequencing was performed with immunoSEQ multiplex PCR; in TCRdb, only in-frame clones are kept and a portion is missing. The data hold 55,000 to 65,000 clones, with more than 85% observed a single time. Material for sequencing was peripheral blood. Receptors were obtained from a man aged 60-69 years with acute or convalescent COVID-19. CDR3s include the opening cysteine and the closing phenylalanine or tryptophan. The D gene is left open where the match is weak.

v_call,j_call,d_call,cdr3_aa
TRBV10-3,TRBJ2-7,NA,CAISDGRISYEQYF
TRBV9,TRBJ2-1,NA,CASSVDEGDNEQFF
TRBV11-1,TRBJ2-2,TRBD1,CASSRDRRTGELFF
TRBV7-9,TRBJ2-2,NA,CASSLSAGVDTGELFF
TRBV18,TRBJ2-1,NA,CASSPGDSADSYNEQFF
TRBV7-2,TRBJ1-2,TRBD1,CASSRVLWGQGDYGYTF
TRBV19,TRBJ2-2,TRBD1,CASSIGDRWTGELFF
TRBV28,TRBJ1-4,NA,CASSWSGVGNEKLFF
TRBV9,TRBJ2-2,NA,CASSVAVGLNTGELFF
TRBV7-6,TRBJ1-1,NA,CASSSPGLRTEAFF
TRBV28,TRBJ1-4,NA,CASSLSGVNEKLFF
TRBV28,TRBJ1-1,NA,CASSSTAPGAVMNTEAFF
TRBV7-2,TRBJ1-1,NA,CASSTRSTEAFF
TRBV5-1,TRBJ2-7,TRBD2,CASRLGLAGGGRYEQYF
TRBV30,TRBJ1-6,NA,CAWSRWAGNSPLHF
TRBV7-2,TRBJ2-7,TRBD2,CASSLGDSREGRF
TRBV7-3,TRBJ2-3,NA,CASSLGLATTDTQYF
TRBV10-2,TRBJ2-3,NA,CASSEYPVYSTDTQYF
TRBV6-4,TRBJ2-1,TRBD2,CASSELAGGSYNEQFF
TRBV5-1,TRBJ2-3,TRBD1,CASSSPRTGDTQYF
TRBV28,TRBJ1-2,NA,CASSPNRYGYTF
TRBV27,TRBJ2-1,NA,CASSQGTEQFF
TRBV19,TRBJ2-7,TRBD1,CASSMGTGDYEQYF
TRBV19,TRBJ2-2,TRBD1,CASSFRDRRTGELFF
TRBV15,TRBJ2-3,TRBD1,CATSRGDRAGDTQYF
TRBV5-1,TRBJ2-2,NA,CASRVGGANTGELFF
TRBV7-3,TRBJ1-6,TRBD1,CASSLTGQNNSPLHF